The clone carrying this T cell receptor (beta chain) was detected many times. As yet, its antigen is unknown. TCRdb reprocessed the RT-PCR reads with MiXCR, giving one entry per CDR3 protein. The table lists roughly 460,000 distinct CDR3 sequences, about a tenth of them singletons. The entry originates in a study of response to subunit inactivated influenza vaccine. General study results and limits: Authors suggested seasonal influenza vaccinations each recruit few new T cells.

With V trimmed by 1 base and J by 6 bases, 5 bases remained unmatched. The CDR3 has 17 residues. Germline V gives CDR1 SGHVS, CDR2 FQNEAQ. The genes are TRBV7-8 and TRBJ2-4; 14 bases are a match to TRBD2. The specimen was PBMCs from blood, collected roughly 46 days after vaccination. The clonotype was recovered from a man aged 50 to 59 who received an inactivated influenza vaccine. This CDR3 reads CASSLGGTSGGLNIQYF. CDR3 nucleotide sequence: TGTGCCAGCAGCTTAGGGGGGACTAGCGGGGGCCTAAACATTCAGTACTTC.